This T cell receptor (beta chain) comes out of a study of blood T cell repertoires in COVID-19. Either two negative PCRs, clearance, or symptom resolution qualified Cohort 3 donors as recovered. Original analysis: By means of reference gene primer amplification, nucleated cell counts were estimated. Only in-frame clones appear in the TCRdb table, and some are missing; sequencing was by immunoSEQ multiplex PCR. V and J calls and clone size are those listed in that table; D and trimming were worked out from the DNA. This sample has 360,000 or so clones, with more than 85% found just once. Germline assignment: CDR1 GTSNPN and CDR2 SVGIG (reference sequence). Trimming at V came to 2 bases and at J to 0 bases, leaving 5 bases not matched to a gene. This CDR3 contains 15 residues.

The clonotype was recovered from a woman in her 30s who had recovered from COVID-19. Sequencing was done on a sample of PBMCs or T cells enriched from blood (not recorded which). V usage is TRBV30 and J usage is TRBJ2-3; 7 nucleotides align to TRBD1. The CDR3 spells CAWSLLGQSTDTQYF. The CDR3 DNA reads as TGTGCCTGGAGTCTATTGGGACAGAGCACAGATACGCAGTATTTT.